Presented here are 12 T cell receptor beta chains from one specimen sequenced in a study of blood T cell repertoires in COVID-19. The protocol was immunoSEQ multiplex PCR, while the TCRdb copy is restricted to in-frame clones and leaves out a portion. The sample contains 430,000 or so clones, around 90% of which appear only once. What was sequenced was peripheral blood. These receptors were obtained from a man between 18 and 29 years old with COVID-19, enrolled during active disease.

This chain uses TRBV10-3 with TRBJ2-3, with a tentative D call TRBD1 (5 bases). This CDR3 region has 18 residues. V was cut by 6 bases and J by 0 bases, with 22 bases left in between. Germline V gene lookup returns CDR1 ENHRY and CDR2 SYGVKD. The CDR3 sequence: CAISVGWGVGASTDTQYF. DNA for the CDR3: TGTGCCATCAGCGTGGGCTGGGGCGTTGGAGCTAGCACAGATACGCAGTATTTT.

The V call is TRBV6-5, the J call TRBJ1-2; D unclear. The CDR3 extends over 14 amino acids. The V end lost 10 bases, the J end lost 1 base, and 16 bases lay between the germline ends. Germline loops: CDR1 MNHEY, CDR2 SVGAGI. The chain's CDR3 is CATHTLQNNYGYTF. Here the CDR3 DNA reads TGTGCCACCCACACCCTACAGAATAACTATGGCTACACCTTC.

The gene calls are TRBV4-1 and TRBJ2-7; 8 bases are a match to TRBD1. Germline values: CDR1 MGHRA, CDR2 YSYEKL. J gave up 2 bases and V 4 bases, and 10 bases lay outside the gene matches. CDR3 length: 16 residues. DNA of the CDR3: TGCGCCAGCAGCCTGTGGGGGGACAGGAGTACCTACGAGCAGTACTTC. It codes for CASSLWGDRSTYEQYF.

This clone was observed a handful of times. This chain uses TRBV5-1 with TRBJ2-7; weak D call: TRBD1 (6 bases). With 0 bases removed from V and 6 bases from J, the gap between germline ends came to 10 bases. The germline V gene has CDR1 SGHRS and CDR2 YFSETQ. This CDR3 is 13 amino acids long. CDR3 nucleotides: TGCGCCAGCAGCTTGGTTTCCAGGGGCGAGCAGTACTTC. This sequence encodes CASSLVSRGEQYF.

This chain links TRBV19 with TRBJ1-5; D possibly corresponds to TRBD1 (5 bases). Per germline, CDR1 LNHDA and CDR2 SQIVND (reference sequence). V was clipped by 9 bases and J by 2 bases, with 17 bases between them. The CDR3 runs to 15 residues. The CDR3 sequence: CASTLGTRGNQPQHF. As DNA, the CDR3 is TGTGCCAGCACCCTCGGGACTCGCGGCAATCAGCCCCAGCATTTT.

The rearrangement links TRBV5-1 to TRBJ2-7, with D possibly being TRBD1 (5 bases). Deletions cut 5 bases from V and 5 bases from J, with 14 bases between. Per the germline V gene, CDR1 is SGHRS and CDR2 is YFSETQ. The CDR3 sequence is 13 residues long. The CDR3 DNA follows: TGCGCCAGCAGTGTCAGGGTGGGCGACGAGCAGTACTTC. As protein: CASSVRVGDEQYF.

Of note for this clone: Other DNA sequences within the sample encode an identical CDR3. CDR3 nucleotide sequence: TGCGCCAGCAGCTTGGCCAGCGGGGGCGGGACAGATACGCAGTATTTT. Translation: CASSLASGGGTDTQYF. V gene TRBV5-1 combines with J gene TRBJ2-3, with TRBD2 matching 8 bases. This CDR3 comprises 16 residues. Trimming took 0 bases from V and 3 from J; bases not matched to a gene: 6. Germline V gives CDR1 SGHRS, CDR2 YFSETQ. The full variable domain, rest sourced from reference TRBV5-1 and TRBJ2-3, is KAGVTQTPRYLIKTRGQQVTLSCSPISGHRSVSWYQQTPGQGLQFLFEYFSETQRNKGNFPGRFSGRQFSNSRSEMNVSTLELGDSALYLCASSLASGGGTDTQYFGPGTRLTVL.

This rearrangement joins TRBV29-1 to TRBJ1-1, with D tentatively TRBD1 (6 bases). The CDR3 covers 14 residues. The germline V and J ends were trimmed by 5 bases and 4 bases, with 17 bases remaining between them. Looked up from germline, CDR1 is SQVTM and CDR2 is ANQGSEA. CDR3 DNA sequence: TGCAGCGTTCTACCCCGACAGGCGGTCACTGAAGCTTTCTTT. Its protein is CSVLPRQAVTEAFF.

The chain carries TRBV11-3 and TRBJ2-7; no clear D gene. V was trimmed by 5 bases and J by 4 bases, leaving 6 bases between them. CDR3 size: 11 residues. The germline gives CDR1 SGHNT, CDR2 YENEEA. CDR3 nucleotide sequence: TGTGCCAGCAGCAATTTATACGAGCAGTACTTC. Encoded protein: CASSNLYEQYF. Drawing the rest from reference TRBV11-3 and TRBJ2-7, the complete variable domain is EAGVVQSPRYKIIEKKQPVAFWCNPISGHNTLYWYLQNLGQGPELLIRYENEEAVDDSQLPKDRFSAERLKGVDSTLKIQPAELGDSAVYLCASSNLYEQYFGPGTRLTVT.

The chain has TRBV19 and TRBJ1-6; TRBD1 matches at 7 bases. The CDR3 length is 15 residues. Germline V gives CDR1 LNHDA, CDR2 SQIVND (reference sequence). J gave up 10 bases and V 0 bases, and 6 bases lay outside the gene matches. In nucleotides, the CDR3 is TGTGCCAGTAGTATAGATGGCAGGACAGGCTCACCCCTCCACTTT. Protein sequence: CASSIDGRTGSPLHF. Looking up the rest from reference TRBV19 and TRBJ1-6 gives the full variable domain: DGGITQSPKYLFRKEGQNVTLSCEQNLNHDAMYWYRQDPGQGLRLIYYSQIVNDFQKGDIAEGYSVSREKKESFPLTVTSAQKNPTAFYLCASSIDGRTGSPLHFGNGTRLTVT.

For this clone: An end of the junction does not agree with germline; a read error may underlie this. V gene TRBV2 combines with J gene TRBJ2-7, with 14 positions matching TRBD2. CDR3 size: 14 residues. Germline V CDR1 and CDR2: SNHLY, FYNNEI. This CDR3 is CASQGTSGGQILDF. The DNA of the CDR3 is TGTGCCAGCCAAGGGACTAGCGGGGGCCAGATTCTAGACTTC.

The chain combines TRBV7-9 with TRBJ2-3, with 12 nucleotides matching TRBD2. The germline CDR1 and CDR2 sequences are SEHNR and FQNEAQ (reference sequence). Unmatched junction bases numbered 8, after V lost 3 bases and J lost 7 bases. The CDR3 is made up of 16 amino acids. The CDR3 nucleotides are TGTGCCAGCAGCTTGGCGACTAGCGGGGGTTTGAATACGCAGTATTTT. Translation: CASSLATSGGLNTQYF.